Sequencing of this TCR beta chain was carried out in a study of T cells in Graves' hyperthyroidism and ophthalmopathy. Background on the study: Peripheral blood draws took place at initial diagnosis, ahead of any treatment.

The CDR3 totals 13 residues. V lost 3 bases, J lost 8 bases, and 4 bases stayed unmatched. CDR1 is SGHTA and CDR2 is FQGNSA in the germline V gene. RNA transcripts served as the template for amplifying TCR beta CDR3 regions. A set of HTBI primers served as the primers for a first-round RT-PCR of the TCR CDR3. TCRdb redid the calling of the multiplex PCR reads with MiXCR, one entry per CDR3 protein. The data show hundreds of thousands of distinct CDR3 sequences, roughly 37% seen once. Study-wide results and caveats: From stable hyperthyroidism, ophthalmopathy was set apart by a 13 V-J model.

Worth noting for this clonotype: Its antigen is not known. This clone may be a read error of a much larger clone one base away.

Graves' hyperthyroidism was deemed stable absent ophthalmopathy progression within 18 months. This rearrangement joins TRBV7-2 to TRBJ1-5, with 7 bases aligning to TRBD1. This receptor was identified in a young man with Graves' hyperthyroidism. The sample consisted of blood. The DNA for the CDR3 is TGTGCCAGCAGCTTCGTGGGGACAGAGCCCCAGCATTTT. Translation gives CASSFVGTEPQHF. Using reference TRBV7-2 and TRBJ1-5 for the parts outside the CDR3, the full variable domain is GAGVSQSPSNKVTEKGKDVELRCDPISGHTALYWYRQSLGQGLEFLIYFQGNSAPDKSGLPSDRFSAERTGGSVSTLTIQRTQQEDSAVYLCASSFVGTEPQHFGDGTRLSIL.